This T cell receptor beta chain was identified in a study of cytomegalovirus exposure and HLA in healthy donors. Regarding the study as a whole: It is likely that the observed cluster of highly shared sequence variants was a sequencing artifact. Near-uniform donor sequencing depth was presumed by presence/absence analyses. Reportedly, TCR beta sequences accurately predicted HLA-A and HLA-B alleles in most subjects.

About this clone: Its antigen is as yet unknown.

Researchers ran the PCR with 60 Vbeta and 13 Jbeta primers. Per the authors' pipeline: A later analysis tallied about 80 million unique TCR beta chains, 8.5 million to 11 million of them shared. Produced via immunoSEQ multiplex PCR; TCRdb's table is partial and in-frame only. Clonal size and the V and J genes are those of that table, whereas D and trimming came from the DNA. The table has 130,000 to 150,000 clones, roughly 70% seen once. Trimming left V 8 bases short and J 8 bases short, with 14 bases between. Germline V gives CDR1 MNHNS, CDR2 SASEGT. The CDR3 loop spans 12 amino acids. The TCR originated in a man in his late teens or twenties in good health and CMV-seropositive. The chain links TRBV6-1 to TRBJ2-3, with D perhaps TRBD2 (5 bases). The sequenced sample consisted of PBMCs. The CDR3 reads CASSNEGATQYF. CDR3 coding DNA: TGTGCCAGCTCCAATGAGGGTGCTACGCAGTATTTT.